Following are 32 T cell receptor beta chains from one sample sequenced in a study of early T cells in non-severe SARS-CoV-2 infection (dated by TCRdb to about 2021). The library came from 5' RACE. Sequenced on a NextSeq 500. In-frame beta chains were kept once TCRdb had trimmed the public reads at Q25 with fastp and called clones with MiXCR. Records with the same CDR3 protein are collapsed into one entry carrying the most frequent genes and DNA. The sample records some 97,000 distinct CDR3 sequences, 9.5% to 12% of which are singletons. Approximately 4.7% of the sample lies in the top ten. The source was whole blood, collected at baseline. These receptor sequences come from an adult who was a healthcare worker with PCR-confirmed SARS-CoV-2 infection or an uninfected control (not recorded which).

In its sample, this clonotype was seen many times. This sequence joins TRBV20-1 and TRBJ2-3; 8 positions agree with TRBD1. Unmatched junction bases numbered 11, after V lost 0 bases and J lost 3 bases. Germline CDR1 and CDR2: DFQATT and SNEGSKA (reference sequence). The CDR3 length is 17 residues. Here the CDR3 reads CSARDPLGQGGTDTQYF. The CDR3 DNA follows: TGCAGTGCTAGAGACCCCCTAGGACAGGGCGGGACAGATACGCAGTATTTT.

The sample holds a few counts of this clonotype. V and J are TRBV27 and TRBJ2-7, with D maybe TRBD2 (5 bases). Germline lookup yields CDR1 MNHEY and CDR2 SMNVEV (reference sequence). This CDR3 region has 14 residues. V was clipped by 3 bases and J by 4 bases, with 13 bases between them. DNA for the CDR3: TGTGCCAGCAGTTTTAGAGGGTCCCATTACGAGCAGTACTTC. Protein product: CASSFRGSHYEQYF.

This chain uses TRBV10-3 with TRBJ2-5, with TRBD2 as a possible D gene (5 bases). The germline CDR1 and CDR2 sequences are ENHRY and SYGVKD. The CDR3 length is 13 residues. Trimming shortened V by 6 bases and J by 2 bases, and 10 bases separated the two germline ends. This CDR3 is CAIRDSTQETQYF. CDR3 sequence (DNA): TGTGCCATCAGGGACTCCACACAAGAGACCCAGTACTTC.

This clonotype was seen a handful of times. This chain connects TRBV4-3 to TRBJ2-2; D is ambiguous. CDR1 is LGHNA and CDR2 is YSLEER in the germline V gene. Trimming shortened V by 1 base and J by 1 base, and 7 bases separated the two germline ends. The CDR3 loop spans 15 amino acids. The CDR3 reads CASSQADLNTGELFF. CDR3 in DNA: TGCGCCAGCAGCCAAGCGGACCTGAACACCGGGGAGCTGTTTTTT.

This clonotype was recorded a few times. The CDR3 here is CSSGLGSSYNEQFF. CDR3 DNA sequence: TGCAGCTCAGGCTTGGGAAGCTCCTACAATGAGCAGTTCTTC. The chain combines TRBV29-1 with TRBJ2-1; D unresolved. The CDR3 sequence is 14 residues long. Germline values: CDR1 SQVTM, CDR2 ANQGSEA. Trimming shortened V by 8 bases and J by 0 bases, and 14 bases separated the two germline ends.

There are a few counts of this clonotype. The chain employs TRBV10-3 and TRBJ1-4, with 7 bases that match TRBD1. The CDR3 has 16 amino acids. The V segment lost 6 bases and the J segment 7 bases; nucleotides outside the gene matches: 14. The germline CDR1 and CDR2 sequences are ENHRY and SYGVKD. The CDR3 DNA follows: TGTGCCATCAGGAAGAACCCGTGGGACAGCTCTGAAAAACTGTTTTTT. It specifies CAIRKNPWDSSEKLFF.

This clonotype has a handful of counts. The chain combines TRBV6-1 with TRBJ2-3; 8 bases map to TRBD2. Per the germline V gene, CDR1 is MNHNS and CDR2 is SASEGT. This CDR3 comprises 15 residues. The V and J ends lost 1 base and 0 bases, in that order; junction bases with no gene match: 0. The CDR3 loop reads CASSEERGSTDTQYF. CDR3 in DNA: TGTGCCAGCAGTGAAGAGCGGGGGAGCACAGATACGCAGTATTTT.

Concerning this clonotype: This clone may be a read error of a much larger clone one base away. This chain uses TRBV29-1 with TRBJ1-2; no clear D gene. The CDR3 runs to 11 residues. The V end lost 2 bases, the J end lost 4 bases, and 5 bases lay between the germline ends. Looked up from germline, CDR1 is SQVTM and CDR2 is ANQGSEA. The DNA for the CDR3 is TGCAGCGTTGAATGGGGCTATGGCTACACCTTC. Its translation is CSVEWGYGYTF.

In nucleotides, the CDR3 is TGCGCCAGCAGCTCTATGCAGGCCGGGACAGGCTTCGAGGGCTACACCTTC. Translating gives CASSSMQAGTGFEGYTF. The V call is TRBV5-1, the J call TRBJ1-2; 8 bases match TRBD1. The CDR3 runs to 17 residues. The ends lost 3 bases at V and 8 bases at J; junction bases unmatched: 18. Germline CDR1 reads SGHRS; CDR2 reads YFSETQ.

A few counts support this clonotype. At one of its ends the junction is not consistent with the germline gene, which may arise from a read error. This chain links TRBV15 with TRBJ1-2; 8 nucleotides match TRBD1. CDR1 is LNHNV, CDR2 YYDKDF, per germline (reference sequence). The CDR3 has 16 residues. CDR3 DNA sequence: TGTGCCACCAACAGAAATACAGGGGGAGCTGGCTATGGCTACACCTTC. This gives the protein CATNRNTGGAGYGYTF.

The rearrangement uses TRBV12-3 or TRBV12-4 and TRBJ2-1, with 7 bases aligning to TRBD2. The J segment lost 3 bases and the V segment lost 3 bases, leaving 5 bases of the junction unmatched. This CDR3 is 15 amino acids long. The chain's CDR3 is CASSLGAGFYNEQFF. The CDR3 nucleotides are TGTGCCAGCAGTTTGGGAGCGGGATTCTACAATGAGCAGTTCTTC.

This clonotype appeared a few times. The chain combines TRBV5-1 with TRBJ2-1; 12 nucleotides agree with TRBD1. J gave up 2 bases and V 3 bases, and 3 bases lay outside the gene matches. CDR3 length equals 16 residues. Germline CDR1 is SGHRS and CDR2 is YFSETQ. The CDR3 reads CASSWGQGATYNEQFF. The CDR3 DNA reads TGCGCCAGCAGCTGGGGACAGGGGGCAACCTACAATGAGCAGTTCTTC.

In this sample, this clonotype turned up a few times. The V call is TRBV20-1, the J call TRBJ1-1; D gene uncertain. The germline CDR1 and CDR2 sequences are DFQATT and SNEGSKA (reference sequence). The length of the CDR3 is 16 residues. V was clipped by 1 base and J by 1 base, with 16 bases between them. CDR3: CSARVRESLENTEAFF. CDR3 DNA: TGCAGTGCTAGAGTGCGGGAGAGTCTGGAGAACACTGAAGCTTTCTTT.

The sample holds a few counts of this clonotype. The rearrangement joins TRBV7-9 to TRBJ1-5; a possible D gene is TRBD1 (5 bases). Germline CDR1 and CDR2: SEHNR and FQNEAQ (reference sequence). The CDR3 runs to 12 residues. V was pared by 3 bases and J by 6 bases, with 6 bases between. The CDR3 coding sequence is TGTGCCAGCAGCTTCGACAGTCAGCCCCAGCATTTT. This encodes CASSFDSQPQHF.

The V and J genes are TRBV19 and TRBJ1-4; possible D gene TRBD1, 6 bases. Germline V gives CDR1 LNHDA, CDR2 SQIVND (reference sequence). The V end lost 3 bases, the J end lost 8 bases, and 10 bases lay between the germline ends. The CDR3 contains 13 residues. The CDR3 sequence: CASSIRGPEKLFF. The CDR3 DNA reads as TGTGCCAGTAGTATCCGGGGGCCAGAAAAACTGTTTTTT.

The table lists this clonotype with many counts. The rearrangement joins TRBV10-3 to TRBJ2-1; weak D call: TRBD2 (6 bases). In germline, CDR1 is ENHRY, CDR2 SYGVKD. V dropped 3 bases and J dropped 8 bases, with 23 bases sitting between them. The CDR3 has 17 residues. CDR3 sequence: CAISDPLMGDFLDEQFF. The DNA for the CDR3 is TGTGCCATCAGTGACCCGCTTATGGGGGACTTCTTGGATGAGCAGTTCTTC.

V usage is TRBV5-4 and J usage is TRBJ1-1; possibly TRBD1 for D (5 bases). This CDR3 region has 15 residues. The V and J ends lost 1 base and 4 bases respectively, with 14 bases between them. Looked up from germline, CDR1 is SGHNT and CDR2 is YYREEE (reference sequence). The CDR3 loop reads CASSLPGDVVTEAFF. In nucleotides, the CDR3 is TGTGCCAGCAGCTTGCCGGGGGATGTGGTCACTGAAGCTTTCTTT.

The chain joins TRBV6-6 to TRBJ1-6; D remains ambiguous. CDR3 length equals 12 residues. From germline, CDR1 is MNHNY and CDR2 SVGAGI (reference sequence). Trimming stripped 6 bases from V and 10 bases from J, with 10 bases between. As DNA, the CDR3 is TGTGCCAGCAGGAAGGCGGAGTCACCCCTCCACTTT. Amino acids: CASRKAESPLHF.

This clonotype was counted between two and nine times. CDR3 region: CASSLDYGYTF. DNA of the CDR3: TGTGCCAGCAGCTTAGACTATGGCTACACCTTC. The V and J genes are TRBV5-5 and TRBJ1-2; D unclear. Germline CDR1 reads SGHKS; CDR2 reads YYEKEE (reference sequence). The CDR3 consists of 11 residues. V lost 2 bases and J 3 bases, leaving 2 bases between the germline ends.

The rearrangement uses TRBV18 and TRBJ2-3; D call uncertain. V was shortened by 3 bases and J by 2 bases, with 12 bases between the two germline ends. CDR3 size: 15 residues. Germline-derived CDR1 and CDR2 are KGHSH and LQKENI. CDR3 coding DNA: TGTGCCAGCTCACCCTCCGGGCCCTCCACAGATACGCAGTATTTT. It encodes CASSPSGPSTDTQYF.

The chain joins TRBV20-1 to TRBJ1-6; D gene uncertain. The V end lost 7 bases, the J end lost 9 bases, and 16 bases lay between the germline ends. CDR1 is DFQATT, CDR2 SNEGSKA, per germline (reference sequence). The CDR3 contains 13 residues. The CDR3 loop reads CSVSRTFSSPLHF. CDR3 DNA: TGCAGTGTTTCTCGGACTTTTTCTTCACCCCTCCACTTT.

CDR3: CASSLLANTGELFF. CDR3 DNA sequence: TGTGCCAGCAGCTTACTAGCAAACACCGGGGAGCTGTTTTTT. The gene calls are TRBV2 and TRBJ2-2, with a tentative D call TRBD2 (6 bases). CDR1 and CDR2 from the germline V gene are SNHLY and FYNNEI. With 6 bases removed from V and 2 bases from J, the gap between germline ends came to 10 bases. This CDR3 has 14 amino acids. The full variable domain, rest sourced from reference TRBV2 and TRBJ2-2, is EPEVTQTPSHQVTQMGQEVILRCVPISNHLYFYWYRQILGQKVEFLVSFYNNEISEKSEIFDDQFSVERPDGSNFTLKIRSTKLEDSAMYFCASSLLANTGELFFGEGSRLTVL.

DNA for the CDR3: TGCGCCAGCAGGGAAGACGGGAACACTGAAGCTTTCTTT. This translates into CASREDGNTEAFF. The V and J genes are TRBV10-1 and TRBJ1-1; no clear D. Germline values: CDR1 WNHNN, CDR2 SYGVQD (reference sequence). V lost 6 bases and J lost 1, with 9 bases in between. CDR3 length equals 13 residues.

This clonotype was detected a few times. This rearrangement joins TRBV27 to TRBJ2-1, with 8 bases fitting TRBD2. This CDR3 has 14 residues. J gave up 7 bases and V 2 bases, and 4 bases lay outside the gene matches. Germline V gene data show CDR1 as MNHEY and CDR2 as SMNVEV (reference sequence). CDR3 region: CASSLGGGINEQFF. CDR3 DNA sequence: TGTGCCAGCAGTTTAGGCGGGGGGATTAATGAGCAGTTCTTC.

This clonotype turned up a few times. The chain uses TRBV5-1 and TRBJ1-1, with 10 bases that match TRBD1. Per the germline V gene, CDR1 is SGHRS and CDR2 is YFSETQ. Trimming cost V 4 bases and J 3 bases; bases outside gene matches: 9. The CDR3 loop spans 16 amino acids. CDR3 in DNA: TGCGCCAGCAGCCCCAGGGGACAGGGGCTCGACACTGAAGCTTTCTTT. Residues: CASSPRGQGLDTEAFF. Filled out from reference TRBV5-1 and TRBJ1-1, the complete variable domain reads KAGVTQTPRYLIKTRGQQVTLSCSPISGHRSVSWYQQTPGQGLQFLFEYFSETQRNKGNFPGRFSGRQFSNSRSEMNVSTLELGDSALYLCASSPRGQGLDTEAFFGQGTRLTVV.

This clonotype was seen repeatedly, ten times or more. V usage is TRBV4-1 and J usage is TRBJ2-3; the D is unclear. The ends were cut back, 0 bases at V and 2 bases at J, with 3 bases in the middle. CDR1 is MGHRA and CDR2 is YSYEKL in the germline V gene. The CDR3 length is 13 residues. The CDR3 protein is CASSQESTDTQYF. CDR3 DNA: TGCGCCAGCAGCCAAGAGTCCACAGATACGCAGTATTTT.

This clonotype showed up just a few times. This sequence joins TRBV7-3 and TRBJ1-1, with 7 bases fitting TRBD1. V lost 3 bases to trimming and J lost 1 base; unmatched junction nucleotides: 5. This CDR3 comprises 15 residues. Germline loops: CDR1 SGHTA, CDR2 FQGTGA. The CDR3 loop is CASSLGTAGNTEAFF. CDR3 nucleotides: TGTGCCAGCAGCTTGGGGACAGCGGGGAACACTGAAGCTTTCTTT.

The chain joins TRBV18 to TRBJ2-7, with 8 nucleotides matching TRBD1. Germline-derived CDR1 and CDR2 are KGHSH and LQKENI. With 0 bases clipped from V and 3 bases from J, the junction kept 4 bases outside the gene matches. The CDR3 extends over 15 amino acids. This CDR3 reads CASSPPGTGNYEQYF. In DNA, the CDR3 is TGTGCCAGCTCACCACCGGGGACAGGTAACTACGAGCAGTACTTC.

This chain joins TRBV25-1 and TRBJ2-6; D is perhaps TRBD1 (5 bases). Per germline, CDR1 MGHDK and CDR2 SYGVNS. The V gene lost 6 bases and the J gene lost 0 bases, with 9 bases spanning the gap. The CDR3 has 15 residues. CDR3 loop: CASRGQGSGANVLTF. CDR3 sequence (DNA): TGTGCCAGCAGGGGGCAGGGCTCTGGGGCCAACGTCCTGACTTTC.

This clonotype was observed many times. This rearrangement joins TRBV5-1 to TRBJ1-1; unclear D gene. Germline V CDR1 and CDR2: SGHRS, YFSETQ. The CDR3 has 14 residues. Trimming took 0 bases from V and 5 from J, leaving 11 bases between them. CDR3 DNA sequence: TGCGCCAGCAGCTTGGACGAATTCGGGACTGAAGCTTTCTTT. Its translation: CASSLDEFGTEAFF. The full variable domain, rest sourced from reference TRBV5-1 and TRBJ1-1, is KAGVTQTPRYLIKTRGQQVTLSCSPISGHRSVSWYQQTPGQGLQFLFEYFSETQRNKGNFPGRFSGRQFSNSRSEMNVSTLELGDSALYLCASSLDEFGTEAFFGQGTRLTVV.

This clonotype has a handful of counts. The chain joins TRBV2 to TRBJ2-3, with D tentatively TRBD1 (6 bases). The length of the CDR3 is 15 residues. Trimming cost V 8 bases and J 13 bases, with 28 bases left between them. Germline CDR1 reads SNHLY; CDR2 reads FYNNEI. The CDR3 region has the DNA TGTGCCAGCCGACCATTAAAACAGGGTTCCTTGATTAAGTATTTT. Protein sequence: CASRPLKQGSLIKYF.

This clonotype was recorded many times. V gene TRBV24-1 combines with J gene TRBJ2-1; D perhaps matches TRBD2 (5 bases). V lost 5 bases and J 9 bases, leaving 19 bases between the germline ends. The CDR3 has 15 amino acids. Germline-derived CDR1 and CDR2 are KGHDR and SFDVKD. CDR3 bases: TGTGCCACCAGTGGCCAGGAATGGGAGTCCAGTGAGCAGTTCTTC. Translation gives CATSGQEWESSEQFF.